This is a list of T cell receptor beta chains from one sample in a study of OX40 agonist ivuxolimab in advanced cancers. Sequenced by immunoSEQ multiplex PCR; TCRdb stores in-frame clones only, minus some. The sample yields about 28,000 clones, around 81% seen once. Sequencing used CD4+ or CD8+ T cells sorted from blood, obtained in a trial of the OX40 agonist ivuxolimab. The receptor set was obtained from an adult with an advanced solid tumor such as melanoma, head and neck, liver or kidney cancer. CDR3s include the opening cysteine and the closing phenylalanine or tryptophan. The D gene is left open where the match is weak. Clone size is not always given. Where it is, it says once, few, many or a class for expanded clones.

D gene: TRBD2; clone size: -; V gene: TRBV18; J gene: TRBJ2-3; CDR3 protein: CASSLSGRETSSNTQYF; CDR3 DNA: TGTGCCAGCTCGCTCTCAGGTCGTGAGACTAGCAGTAACACGCAGTATTTT
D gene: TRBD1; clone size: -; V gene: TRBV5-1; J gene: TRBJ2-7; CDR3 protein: CASSLVTGAYEQYF; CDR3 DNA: TGCGCCAGCAGCTTGGTGACAGGGGCATACGAGCAGTACTTC
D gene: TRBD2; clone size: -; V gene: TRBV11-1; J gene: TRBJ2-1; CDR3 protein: CASSFNLAGLYNEQFF; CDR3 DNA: TGTGCCAGCAGCTTCAATCTAGCGGGGTTATACAATGAGCAGTTCTTC
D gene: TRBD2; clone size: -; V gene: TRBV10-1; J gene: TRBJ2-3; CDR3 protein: CASSESSGVVTDTQYF; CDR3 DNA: TGCGCCAGCAGTGAGTCTAGCGGGGTCGTAACAGATACGCAGTATTTT
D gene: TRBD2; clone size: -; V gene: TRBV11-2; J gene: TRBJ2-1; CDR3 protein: CASSLYDLGEGYNEQFF; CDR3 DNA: TGTGCCAGCAGCTTATATGACTTGGGGGAGGGCTACAATGAGCAGTTCTTC
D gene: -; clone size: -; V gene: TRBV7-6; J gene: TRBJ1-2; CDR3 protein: CASSPPEPEDYGYTF; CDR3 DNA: TGTGCCAGCAGCCCGCCCGAGCCGGAGGACTATGGCTACACCTTC
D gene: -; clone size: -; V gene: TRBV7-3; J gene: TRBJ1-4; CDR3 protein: CASSPNAQDEKLFF; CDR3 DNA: TGTGCCAGCAGCCCCAACGCACAGGATGAAAAACTGTTTTTT
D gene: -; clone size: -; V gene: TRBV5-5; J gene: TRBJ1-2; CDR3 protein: CASSLDGVGYTF; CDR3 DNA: TGTGCCAGCAGCTTGGATGGCGTTGGCTACACCTTC
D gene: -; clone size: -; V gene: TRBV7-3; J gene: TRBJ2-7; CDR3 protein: CASSFNGEENQYEQYF; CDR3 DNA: TGTGCCAGCAGCTTTAATGGGGAGGAGAACCAATACGAGCAGTACTTC
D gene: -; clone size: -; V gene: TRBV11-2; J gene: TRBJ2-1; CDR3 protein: CASRPADYRRRHEQFF; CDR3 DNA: TGTGCCAGCAGACCAGCGGACTACCGAAGGCGCCATGAGCAGTTCTTC
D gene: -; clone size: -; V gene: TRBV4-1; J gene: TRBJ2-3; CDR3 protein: CASSTRGRQLYTDTQYF; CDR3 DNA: TGCGCCAGCAGCACCCGCGGGCGACAGTTGTACACAGATACGCAGTATTTT
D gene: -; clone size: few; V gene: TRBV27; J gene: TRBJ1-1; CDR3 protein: CASSYGTANTEAFF; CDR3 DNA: TGTGCCAGCAGTTACGGGACGGCGAACACTGAAGCTTTCTTT
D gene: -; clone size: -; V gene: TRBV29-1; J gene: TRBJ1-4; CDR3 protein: CSGKDSVNEKLFF; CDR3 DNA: TGCAGCGGGAAAGATAGCGTGAATGAAAAACTGTTTTTT
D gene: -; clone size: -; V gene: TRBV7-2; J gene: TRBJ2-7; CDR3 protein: CASSSSGHLFYEQYF; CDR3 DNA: TGTGCCAGCAGCTCCTCTGGACACCTATTCTACGAGCAGTACTTC
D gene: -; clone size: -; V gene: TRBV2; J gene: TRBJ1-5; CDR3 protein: CASSELGTQYSNQPQHF; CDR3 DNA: TGTGCCAGCAGTGAATTGGGGACACAATATAGCAATCAGCCCCAGCATTTT
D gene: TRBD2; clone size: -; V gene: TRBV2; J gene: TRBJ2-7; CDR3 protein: CASSLAGVGHEQYF; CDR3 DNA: TGTGCCAGCAGTTTAGCGGGAGTAGGCCACGAGCAGTACTTC
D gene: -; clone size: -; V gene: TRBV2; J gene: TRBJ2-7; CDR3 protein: CASSEETGTYEQYF; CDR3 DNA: TGTGCCAGCAGTGAGGAGACAGGAACCTACGAGCAGTACTTC
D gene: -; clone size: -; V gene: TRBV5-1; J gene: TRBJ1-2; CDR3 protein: CASSPTTVYGYTF; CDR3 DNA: TGCGCCAGCAGCCCTACGACAGTCTATGGCTACACCTTC
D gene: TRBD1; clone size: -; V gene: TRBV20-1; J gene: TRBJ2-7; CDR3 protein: CSAITGDEQYF; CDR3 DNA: TGCAGTGCTATAACAGGGGACGAGCAGTACTTC
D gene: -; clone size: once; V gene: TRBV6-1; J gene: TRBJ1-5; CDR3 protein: CASSEGTYSNQPQHF; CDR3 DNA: TGTGCCAGCAGTGAAGGAACATATAGCAATCAGCCCCAGCATTTT
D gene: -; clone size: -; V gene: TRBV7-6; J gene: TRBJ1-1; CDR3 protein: CASRGDMNTEAFF; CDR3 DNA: TGTGCCAGCAGAGGCGATATGAACACTGAAGCTTTCTTT
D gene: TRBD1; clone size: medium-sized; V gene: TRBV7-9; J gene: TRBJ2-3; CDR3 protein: CASTKEGQAGDTQYF; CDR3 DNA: TGTGCCAGCACCAAAGAGGGACAGGCGGGGGATACGCAGTATTTT
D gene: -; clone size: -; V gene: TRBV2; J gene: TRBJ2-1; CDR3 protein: CASSDLVLNEQFF; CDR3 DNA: TGTGCCAGCAGTGATCTGGTTCTCAATGAGCAGTTCTTC
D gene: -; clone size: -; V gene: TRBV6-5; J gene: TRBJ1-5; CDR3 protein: CASRPDSLGGPQHF; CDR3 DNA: TGTGCCAGCAGGCCGGACAGTCTGGGAGGACCCCAGCATTTT
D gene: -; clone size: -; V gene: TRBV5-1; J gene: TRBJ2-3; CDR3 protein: CASSPNYLTDTQYF; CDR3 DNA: TGCGCCAGCAGCCCGAACTATCTCACAGATACGCAGTATTTT
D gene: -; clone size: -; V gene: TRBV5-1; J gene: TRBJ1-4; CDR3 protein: CASGPNPNEKLFF; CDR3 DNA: TGCGCCAGCGGACCTAACCCCAATGAAAAACTGTTTTTT
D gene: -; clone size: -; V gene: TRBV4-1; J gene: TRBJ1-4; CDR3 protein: CASSLSGFGEKLFF; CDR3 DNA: TGCGCCAGCAGCTTGTCAGGGTTTGGTGAAAAACTGTTTTTT
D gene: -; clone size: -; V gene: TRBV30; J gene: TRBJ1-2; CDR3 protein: CAWSVARDYGYTF; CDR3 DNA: TGTGCCTGGAGTGTAGCCAGGGACTATGGCTACACCTTC
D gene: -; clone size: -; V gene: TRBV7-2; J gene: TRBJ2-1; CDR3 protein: CASSAYRSSYNEQFF; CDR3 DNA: TGTGCCAGCAGCGCCTACAGGAGCTCCTACAATGAGCAGTTCTTC
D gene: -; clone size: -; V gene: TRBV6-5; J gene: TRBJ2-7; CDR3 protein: CASSYSRQRGFHEQYF; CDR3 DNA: TGTGCCAGCAGTTACTCGAGACAGAGAGGGTTCCACGAGCAGTACTTC
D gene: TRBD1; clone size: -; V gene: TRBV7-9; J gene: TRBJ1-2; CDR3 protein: CASSLYPQGPWGYTF; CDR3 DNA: TGTGCCAGCAGCTTATATCCACAGGGGCCCTGGGGCTACACCTTC
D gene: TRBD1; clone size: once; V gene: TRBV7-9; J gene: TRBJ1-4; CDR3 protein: CASSSTGTGVEKLFF; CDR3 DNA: TGTGCCAGCAGCTCTACCGGGACAGGGGTTGAAAAACTGTTTTTT
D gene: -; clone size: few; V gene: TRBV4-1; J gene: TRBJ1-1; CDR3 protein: CASSQDRRGTEAFF; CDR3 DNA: TGCGCCAGCAGCCAAGATCGAAGGGGGACTGAAGCTTTCTTT
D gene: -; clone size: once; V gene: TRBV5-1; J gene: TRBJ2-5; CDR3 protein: CASSLAGRGETQYF; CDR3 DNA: TGCGCCAGCAGCTTGGCCGGGAGAGGAGAGACCCAGTACTTC
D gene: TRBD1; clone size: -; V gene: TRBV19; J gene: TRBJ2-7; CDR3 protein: CASSVQGAYYEQYF; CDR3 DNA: TGTGCCAGTAGTGTACAGGGGGCCTACTACGAGCAGTACTTC
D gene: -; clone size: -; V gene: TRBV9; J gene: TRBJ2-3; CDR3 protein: CASSPGGGPDTQYF; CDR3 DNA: TGTGCCAGCAGCCCTGGGGGAGGTCCAGATACGCAGTATTTT
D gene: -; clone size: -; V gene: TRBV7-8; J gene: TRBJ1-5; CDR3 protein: CASSFSTPGLTKFSNQPQHF; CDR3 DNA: TGTGCCAGCAGCTTCTCAACACCGGGCCTCACAAAATTCAGCAATCAGCCCCAGCATTTT
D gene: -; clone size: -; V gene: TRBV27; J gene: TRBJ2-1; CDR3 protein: CASRFGGSQGEQFF; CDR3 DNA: TGTGCCAGCAGGTTTGGGGGGAGCCAGGGCGAGCAGTTCTTC
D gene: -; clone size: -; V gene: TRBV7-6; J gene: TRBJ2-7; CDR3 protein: CASSSGGGGAYEQYF; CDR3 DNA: TGTGCCAGCAGCTCCGGTGGTGGGGGAGCCTACGAGCAGTACTTC
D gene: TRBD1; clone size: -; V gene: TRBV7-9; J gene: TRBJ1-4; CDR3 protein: CASSLGRQGEAFF; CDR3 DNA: TGTGCCAGCAGCTTAGGGCGACAGGGCGAAGCGTTTTTT
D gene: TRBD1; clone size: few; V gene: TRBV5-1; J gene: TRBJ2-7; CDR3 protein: CASSLGQGVSPEQYF; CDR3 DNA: TGCGCCAGCAGCTTGGGACAGGGGGTATCCCCCGAGCAGTACTTC
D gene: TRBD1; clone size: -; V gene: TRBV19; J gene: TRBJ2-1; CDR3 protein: CASSSGQYYNEQFF; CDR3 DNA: TGTGCCAGTAGTTCGGGACAGTACTACAATGAGCAGTTCTTC
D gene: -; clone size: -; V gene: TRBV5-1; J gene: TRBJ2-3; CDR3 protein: CASSMWGDSADTQYF; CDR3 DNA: TGCGCCAGCAGCATGTGGGGGGATAGCGCAGATACGCAGTATTTT
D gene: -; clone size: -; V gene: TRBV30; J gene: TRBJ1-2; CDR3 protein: CACVSYGYGYTF; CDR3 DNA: TGTGCCTGCGTTTCGTACGGCTATGGCTACACCTTC
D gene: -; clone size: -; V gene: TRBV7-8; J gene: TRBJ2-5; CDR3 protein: CASSPRVVQETQYF; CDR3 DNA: TGTGCCAGCAGCCCCAGAGTCGTTCAAGAGACCCAGTACTTC
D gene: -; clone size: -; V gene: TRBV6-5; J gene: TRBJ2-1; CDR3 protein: CASSYSRDRSYNEQFF; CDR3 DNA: TGTGCCAGCAGTTATTCCAGGGATCGCTCCTACAATGAGCAGTTCTTC
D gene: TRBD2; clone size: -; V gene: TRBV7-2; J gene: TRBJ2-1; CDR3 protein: CASTEAGVVNEQFF; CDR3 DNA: TGTGCCAGCACCGAGGCGGGGGTTGTCAATGAGCAGTTCTTC
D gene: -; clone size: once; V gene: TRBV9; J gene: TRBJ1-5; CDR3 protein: CASSEDPALQPQHF; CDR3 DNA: TGTGCCAGCAGCGAAGATCCAGCTCTTCAGCCCCAGCATTTT
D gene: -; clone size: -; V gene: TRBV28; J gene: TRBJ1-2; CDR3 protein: CASSDSSYGYTF; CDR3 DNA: TGTGCCAGCTCCGACAGTTCCTATGGCTACACCTTC